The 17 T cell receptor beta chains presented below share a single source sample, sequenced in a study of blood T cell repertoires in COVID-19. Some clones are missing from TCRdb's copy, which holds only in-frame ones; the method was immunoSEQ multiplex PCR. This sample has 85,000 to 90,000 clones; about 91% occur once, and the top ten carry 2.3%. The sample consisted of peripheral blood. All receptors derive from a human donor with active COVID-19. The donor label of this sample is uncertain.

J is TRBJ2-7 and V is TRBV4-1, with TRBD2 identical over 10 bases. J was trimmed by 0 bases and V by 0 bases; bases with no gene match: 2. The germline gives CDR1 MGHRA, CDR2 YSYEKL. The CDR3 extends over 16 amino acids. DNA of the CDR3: TGCGCCAGCAGCCAAGAAACTAGCGGGGCCTCCTACGAGCAGTACTTC. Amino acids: CASSQETSGASYEQYF.

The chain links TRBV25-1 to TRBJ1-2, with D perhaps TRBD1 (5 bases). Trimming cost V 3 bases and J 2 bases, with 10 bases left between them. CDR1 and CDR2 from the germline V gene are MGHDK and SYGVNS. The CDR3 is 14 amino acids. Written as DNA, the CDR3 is TGTGCCAGCAGTGACTCGACAGCCAACTATGGCTACACCTTC. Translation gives CASSDSTANYGYTF.

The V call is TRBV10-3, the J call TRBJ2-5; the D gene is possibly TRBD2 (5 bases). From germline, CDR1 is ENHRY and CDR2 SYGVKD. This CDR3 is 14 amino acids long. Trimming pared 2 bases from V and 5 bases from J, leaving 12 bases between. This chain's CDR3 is CAISEPTTTETQYF. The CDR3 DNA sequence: TGTGCCATCAGTGAGCCGACTACGACTGAGACCCAGTACTTC.

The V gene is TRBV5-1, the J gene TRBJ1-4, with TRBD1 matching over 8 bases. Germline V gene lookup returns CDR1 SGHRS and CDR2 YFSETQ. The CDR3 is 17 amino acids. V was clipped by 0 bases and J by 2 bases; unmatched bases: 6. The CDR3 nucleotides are TGCGCCAGCAGCTTGGGGCAGGGGGCGACGACTAATGAAAAACTGTTTTTT. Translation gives CASSLGQGATTNEKLFF.

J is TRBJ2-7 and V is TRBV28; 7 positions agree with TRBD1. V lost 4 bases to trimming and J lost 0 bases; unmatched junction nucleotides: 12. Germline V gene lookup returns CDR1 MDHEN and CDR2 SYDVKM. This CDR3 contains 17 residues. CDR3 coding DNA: TGTGCCAGCAGTTGGCCCTTCCAGGCAGGGGGCTCCTACGAGCAGTACTTC. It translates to CASSWPFQAGGSYEQYF. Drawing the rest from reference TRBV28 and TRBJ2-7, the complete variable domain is DVKVTQSSRYLVKRTGEKVFLECVQDMDHENMFWYRQDPGLGLRLIYFSYDVKMKEKGDIPEGYSVSREKKERFSLILESASTNQTSMYLCASSWPFQAGGSYEQYFGPGTRLTVT.

The CDR3 reads CASSLDRAYGYTF. The CDR3 coding sequence is TGTGCCAGCAGCTTGGACAGGGCCTATGGCTACACCTTC. The V and J genes are TRBV5-6 and TRBJ1-2; TRBD1 might be the D (6 bases). The V and J ends lost 0 bases and 4 bases respectively, with 7 bases between them. The CDR3 loop spans 13 amino acids. The germline CDR1 and CDR2 sequences are SGHDT and YYEEEE.

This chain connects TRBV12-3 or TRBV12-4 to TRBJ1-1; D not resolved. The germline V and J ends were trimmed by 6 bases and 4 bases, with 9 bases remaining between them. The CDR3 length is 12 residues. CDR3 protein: CASREGSTEAFF. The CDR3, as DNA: TGTGCCAGCAGGGAGGGTTCCACTGAAGCTTTCTTT.

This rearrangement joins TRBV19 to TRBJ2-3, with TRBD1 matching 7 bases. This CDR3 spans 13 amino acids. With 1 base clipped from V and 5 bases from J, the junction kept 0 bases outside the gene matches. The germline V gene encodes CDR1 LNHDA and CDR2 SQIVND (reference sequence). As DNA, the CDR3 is TGTGCCAGTAGTATAGGACAGGGAGATACGCAGTATTTT. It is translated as CASSIGQGDTQYF. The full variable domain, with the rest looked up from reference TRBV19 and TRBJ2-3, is DGGITQSPKYLFRKEGQNVTLSCEQNLNHDAMYWYRQDPGQGLRLIYYSQIVNDFQKGDIAEGYSVSREKKESFPLTVTSAQKNPTAFYLCASSIGQGDTQYFGPGTRLTVL.

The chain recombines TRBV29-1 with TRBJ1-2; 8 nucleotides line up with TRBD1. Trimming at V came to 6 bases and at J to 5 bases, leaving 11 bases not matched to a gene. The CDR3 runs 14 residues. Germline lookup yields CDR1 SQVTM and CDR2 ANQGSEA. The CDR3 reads CSVGNRGAGYGYTF. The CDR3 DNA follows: TGCAGCGTGGGGAACAGGGGGGCAGGGTATGGCTACACCTTC. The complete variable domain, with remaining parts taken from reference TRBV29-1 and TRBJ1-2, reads SAVISQKPSRDICQRGTSLTIQCQVDSQVTMMFWYRQQPGQSLTLIATANQGSEATYESGFVIDKFPISRPNLTFSTLTVSNMSPEDSSIYLCSVGNRGAGYGYTFGSGTRLTVV.

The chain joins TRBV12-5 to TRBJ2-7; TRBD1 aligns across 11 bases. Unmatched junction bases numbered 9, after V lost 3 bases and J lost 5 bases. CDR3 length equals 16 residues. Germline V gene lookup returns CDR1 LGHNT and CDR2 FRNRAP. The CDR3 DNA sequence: TGTGCTAGTGGTTTATATCTAGGGACAGGGGGAAACGAGCAGTACTTC. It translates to CASGLYLGTGGNEQYF.

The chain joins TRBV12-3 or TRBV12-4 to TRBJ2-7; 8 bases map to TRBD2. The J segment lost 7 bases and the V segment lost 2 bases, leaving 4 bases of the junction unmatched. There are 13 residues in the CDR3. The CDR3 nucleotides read TGTGCCAGCAGTTTATTCGGGGGGGGAGAGCAGTACTTC. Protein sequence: CASSLFGGGEQYF.

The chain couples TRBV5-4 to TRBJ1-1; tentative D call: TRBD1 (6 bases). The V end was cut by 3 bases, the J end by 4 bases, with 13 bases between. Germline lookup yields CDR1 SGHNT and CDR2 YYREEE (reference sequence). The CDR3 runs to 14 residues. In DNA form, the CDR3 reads TGTGCCAGCAGCTGGGGGCGGGGGGGCACTGAAGCTTTCTTT. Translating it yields CASSWGRGGTEAFF.

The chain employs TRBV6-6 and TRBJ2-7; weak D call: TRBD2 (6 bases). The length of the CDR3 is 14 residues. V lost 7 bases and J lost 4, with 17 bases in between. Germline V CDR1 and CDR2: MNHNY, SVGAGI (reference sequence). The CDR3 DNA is TGTGCCAGCAAGGGGCTGGCGGGGCCATACGAGCAGTACTTC. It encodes CASKGLAGPYEQYF.

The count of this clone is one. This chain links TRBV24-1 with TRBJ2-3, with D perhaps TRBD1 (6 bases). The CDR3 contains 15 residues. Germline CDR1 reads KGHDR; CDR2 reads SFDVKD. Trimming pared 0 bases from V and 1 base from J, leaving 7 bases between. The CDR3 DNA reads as TGTGCCACCAGTGATTTGGAGGGGGGCACAGATACGCAGTATTTT. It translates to CATSDLEGGTDTQYF.

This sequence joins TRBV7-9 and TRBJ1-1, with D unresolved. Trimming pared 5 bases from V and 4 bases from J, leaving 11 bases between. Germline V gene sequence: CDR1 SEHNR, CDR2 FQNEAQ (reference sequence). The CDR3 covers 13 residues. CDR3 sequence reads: CASSIPGGTEAFF. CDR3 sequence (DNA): TGTGCCAGCAGCATACCAGGTGGCACTGAAGCTTTCTTT.

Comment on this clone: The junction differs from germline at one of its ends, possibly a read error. The CDR3 is CASNLRLVDRPGTDTQYF. The DNA for the CDR3 is TGTGCCAGCAATTTACGATTAGTGGACAGACCGGGCACAGATACGCAGTATTTT. The V and J genes are TRBV27 and TRBJ2-3; D is possibly TRBD1 (6 bases). In germline, CDR1 is MNHEY, CDR2 SMNVEV (reference sequence). The CDR3 is made up of 18 amino acids.

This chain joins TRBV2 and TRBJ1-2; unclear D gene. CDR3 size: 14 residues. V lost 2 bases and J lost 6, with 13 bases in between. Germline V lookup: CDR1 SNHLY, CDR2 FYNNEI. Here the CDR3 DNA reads TGTGCCAGCAGTGAATGGGAGAATCCTGATGGCTACACCTTC. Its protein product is CASSEWENPDGYTF.